The 25 T cell receptor beta chains below all came from one sample that was sequenced in a study of shared clonotypes between healthy human individuals. This table comes from immunoSEQ multiplex PCR, and its TCRdb copy is limited to in-frame clones, with some not included. Of some 2,500,000 clones listed, approximately 94% are singletons. Sequenced sample: naive CD4+ T cells from PBMCs. Subset indicated: CD45RA+ positively selected. The receptors shown here come from a man between 18 and 29 years old in good health. Some clones in this sample may be carry-over from other donors' samples.

This chain uses TRBV18 with TRBJ1-4, with D tentatively TRBD1 (5 bases). CDR3 size: 18 residues. CDR1 and CDR2 (germline): KGHSH, LQKENI. Trimming shortened V by 3 bases and J by 2 bases, and 19 bases separated the two germline ends. Written as DNA, the CDR3 is TGTGCCAGCTCACCTCAACTACTTCAGGGAAGTACTAATGAAAAACTGTTTTTT. This sequence encodes CASSPQLLQGSTNEKLFF.

The chain links TRBV6-6 to TRBJ2-7, with D tentatively TRBD1 (6 bases). This CDR3 is built from 14 residues. Per the germline V gene, CDR1 is MNHNY and CDR2 is SVGAGI (reference sequence). The V end lost 6 bases, the J end lost 4 bases, and 16 bases lay between the germline ends. This CDR3 is CASSSARGTYEQYF. The CDR3, as DNA: TGTGCCAGCAGCTCAGCCAGGGGAACTTACGAGCAGTACTTC.

This clone came up a few times. The rearrangement links TRBV4-2 to TRBJ1-5; D is uncertain. CDR3 length: 13 amino acids. The V gene's germline CDR1 is LGHNA and CDR2 YNFKEQ. Trimming took 0 bases from V and 9 from J, leaving 9 bases between them. The CDR3 DNA reads as TGTGCCAGCAGCCAAGAGCTAAGTCGGCCCCAGCATTTT. Its translation: CASSQELSRPQHF.

This chain connects TRBV6-5 to TRBJ1-5, with D perhaps TRBD1 (6 bases). Germline CDR1 MNHEY, CDR2 SVGAGI. There are 15 residues in the CDR3. The ends were cut back, 2 bases at V and 3 bases at J, with 11 bases in the middle. CDR3 DNA: TGTGCCAGCAGTTACAGGGGGGCAGACAATCAGCCCCAGCATTTT. Its protein is CASSYRGADNQPQHF.

The DNA for the CDR3 is TGTGCCAGCTCACCACTGGGCGGCCGGGAGACCCAGTACTTC. Translated, it gives CASSPLGGRETQYF. The rearrangement uses TRBV18 and TRBJ2-5; D unclear. The V end lost 1 base, the J end lost 5 bases, and 11 bases lay between the germline ends. CDR1 and CDR2 from the germline V gene are KGHSH and LQKENI. The CDR3 runs 14 residues.

This clone was observed a few times. Different DNA sequences within this sample yield the same CDR3. This chain uses TRBV28 with TRBJ1-2; 9 bases map to TRBD1. CDR1 MDHEN and CDR2 SYDVKM come from the germline V gene. CDR3 length: 13 amino acids. V dropped 4 bases and J dropped 4; count of bases not matched to a gene: 1. CDR3 nucleotide sequence: TGTGCCAGCAGTTCGACAGGGGGCTATGGCTACACCTTC. It specifies CASSSTGGYGYTF.

The V and J genes are TRBV5-6 and TRBJ2-1, with 7 bases fitting TRBD2. V dropped 3 bases and J dropped 8; count of bases not matched to a gene: 20. The CDR3 covers 18 residues. Germline loops: CDR1 SGHDT, CDR2 YYEEEE. The CDR3: CASSWSAGDGRRIHEQFF. The CDR3 DNA reads TGTGCCAGCAGCTGGTCTGCGGGGGACGGGAGAAGGATCCATGAGCAGTTCTTC.

CDR3 sequence: CASSQGGQLANSPLHF. CDR3 sequence (DNA): TGTGCCAGCAGCCAAGGCGGACAGCTAGCGAATTCACCCCTCCACTTT. The chain combines TRBV4-2 with TRBJ1-6, with a tentative D call TRBD1 (6 bases). The CDR3 covers 16 residues. Germline CDR1 reads LGHNA; CDR2 reads YNFKEQ. V lost 1 base, J lost 7 bases, and 14 bases lay in between.

The gene calls are TRBV23-1 and TRBJ2-2; 10 positions agree with TRBD1. TRBV23-1 has ORF status, its function being uncertain. The V and J ends lost 6 bases and 4 bases, in that order; junction bases with no gene match: 8. The CDR3 is made up of 16 amino acids. CDR3 protein: CASRPGTGDCTGELFF. CDR3 nucleotide sequence: TGCGCCAGCAGACCTGGGACAGGGGATTGCACCGGGGAGCTGTTTTTT.

Points on this clone: Distinct nucleotide sequences in the sample also encode this CDR3. The genes are TRBV4-3 and TRBJ2-7; a weak D match, TRBD1 (6 bases). V shed 0 bases and J shed 4 bases, with 7 bases lying between them. Germline V gene sequence: CDR1 LGHNA, CDR2 YSLEER. The CDR3 runs 13 residues. This chain's CDR3 is CASSQERGYEQYF. As DNA, the CDR3 is TGCGCCAGCAGCCAAGAGAGGGGGTACGAGCAGTACTTC.

A word on this clone: Other DNA sequences in the sample encode the same CDR3. The rearrangement joins TRBV6-5 to TRBJ1-2, with 7 bases aligning to TRBD1. Per germline, CDR1 MNHEY and CDR2 SVGAGI. The junction had 3 bases not matched to a gene; V was cut back by 0 bases and J by 2 bases. The CDR3 is 15 amino acids. In nucleotides, the CDR3 is TGTGCCAGCAGTTACTCGAGAGGGGGCAACTATGGCTACACCTTC. This gives the protein CASSYSRGGNYGYTF.

The V call is TRBV29-1, the J call TRBJ2-7, with 9 bases matching TRBD1. Per germline, CDR1 SQVTM and CDR2 ANQGSEA. The CDR3 runs 13 residues. After removal of 6 bases from V and 1 base from J, the junction contained 4 bases not matched to a gene. The CDR3 protein is CSVRQGVSYEQYF. In nucleotides, the CDR3 is TGCAGCGTGCGACAGGGGGTATCCTACGAGCAGTACTTC.

The chain uses TRBV27 and TRBJ2-1; the D gene is possibly TRBD2 (5 bases). This CDR3 contains 14 residues. Trimming cost V 5 bases and J 5 bases, with 13 bases left between them. CDR1 and CDR2 (germline): MNHEY, SMNVEV (reference sequence). This CDR3 reads CASSPPLLDNEQFF. CDR3 sequence (DNA): TGTGCCAGCAGTCCACCATTACTAGACAATGAGCAGTTCTTC.

The V and J genes are TRBV15 and TRBJ2-2; 8 bases map to TRBD2. The V and J ends lost 5 bases and 3 bases, in that order; junction bases with no gene match: 5. The CDR3 sequence is 15 residues long. The germline CDR1 and CDR2 sequences are LNHNV and YYDKDF (reference sequence). The CDR3 region is CATSRGTRDTGELFF. The CDR3, as DNA: TGTGCCACCAGCCGCGGGACTAGGGACACCGGGGAGCTGTTTTTT.

This clone was detected once. The chain has TRBV14 and TRBJ2-4, with D tentatively TRBD2 (6 bases). The CDR3 covers 16 residues. V was shortened by 2 bases and J by 0 bases, with 11 bases between the two germline ends. Germline V gene lookup returns CDR1 SGHDN and CDR2 FVKESK. CDR3 protein: CASSQTQAGAKNIQYF. CDR3 nucleotide sequence: TGTGCCAGCAGCCAAACCCAAGCGGGAGCCAAAAACATTCAGTACTTC.

The chain joins TRBV11-2 to TRBJ2-7; a possible D gene is TRBD2 (6 bases). The germline CDR1 and CDR2 sequences are SGHAT and FQNNGV. The CDR3 has 13 residues. The V gene lost 5 bases and the J gene lost 5 bases, with 13 bases spanning the gap. The CDR3 DNA reads TGTGCCAGCAGCATTCCGGGACTTAACGAGCAGTACTTC. As protein: CASSIPGLNEQYF.

V is TRBV7-2 and J is TRBJ2-7; 8 positions match TRBD2. CDR1 SGHTA and CDR2 FQGNSA come from the germline V gene. This CDR3 is 14 amino acids long. V dropped 10 bases and J dropped 7; count of bases not matched to a gene: 15. CDR3 nucleotide sequence: TGTGCCACCGCCCGGGGGGGTGGGTTGAGAGAGCAGTACTTC. Translating it yields CATARGGGLREQYF.

The chain recombines TRBV2 with TRBJ1-2; D uncertain. V lost 3 bases and J 4 bases, leaving 9 bases between the germline ends. The germline CDR1 and CDR2 sequences are SNHLY and FYNNEI. This CDR3 is 13 amino acids long. The CDR3 DNA follows: TGTGCCAGCAGTGAGGGAGTCGGCTATGGCTACACCTTC. Its protein is CASSEGVGYGYTF.

In nucleotides, the CDR3 is TGTGCCAGCAGTGAATATTCTAACTATGGCTACACCTTC. Protein product: CASSEYSNYGYTF. J is TRBJ1-2 and V is TRBV6-1, with D uncertain. With 2 bases removed from V and 0 bases from J, the gap between germline ends came to 4 bases. The CDR3 length is 13 residues. The germline V gene encodes CDR1 MNHNS and CDR2 SASEGT.

The rearrangement joins TRBV11-2 to TRBJ2-7, with D perhaps TRBD2 (5 bases). The germline gives CDR1 SGHAT, CDR2 FQNNGV. V was clipped by 8 bases and J by 1 base, with 15 bases between them. The CDR3 extends over 14 amino acids. Written as DNA, the CDR3 is TGTGCCAGCGAGGGTTGGGTTACATCCTACGAGCAGTACTTC. Its translation: CASEGWVTSYEQYF.

This chain links TRBV5-1 with TRBJ2-3, with 12 nucleotides matching TRBD1. Germline assignment: CDR1 SGHRS and CDR2 YFSETQ. There are 17 residues in the CDR3. J gave up 5 bases and V 4 bases, and 11 bases lay outside the gene matches. The CDR3 nucleotides are TGCGCCAGCAGCCCCCGTAAAGGGACAGGGGGCGGAGATACGCAGTATTTT. This gives the protein CASSPRKGTGGGDTQYF.

The V gene is TRBV4-2, the J gene TRBJ2-3; 7 bases align to TRBD2. The germline gives CDR1 LGHNA, CDR2 YNFKEQ. The CDR3 is made up of 17 amino acids. V shed 2 bases, J shed 0 bases, and the junction held 8 bases outside the gene matches. The CDR3 reads CASSQFGLADSTDTQYF. CDR3 sequence (DNA): TGTGCCAGCAGCCAATTTGGGCTAGCGGATAGCACAGATACGCAGTATTTT.

The J gene is TRBJ2-1, the V gene TRBV6-5, with TRBD2 matching over 12 bases. This CDR3 region has 15 residues. Germline V gives CDR1 MNHEY, CDR2 SVGAGI. The trim removed 6 bases at V and 5 bases at J, leaving 5 bases unmatched. The CDR3 sequence is CASRRLAGEDNEQFF. The CDR3 bases are TGTGCCAGCAGAAGACTAGCGGGAGAAGACAATGAGCAGTTCTTC.

This rearrangement joins TRBV15 to TRBJ2-1; D is possibly TRBD1 or TRBD2 (5 bases each). The CDR3 extends over 16 amino acids. Looked up from germline, CDR1 is LNHNV and CDR2 is YYDKDF (reference sequence). V lost 5 bases to trimming and J lost 3 bases, with 17 bases between them. The CDR3 here is CATSRRDRTLYNEQFF. DNA for the CDR3: TGTGCCACCAGCCGCCGGGACCGGACCCTCTACAATGAGCAGTTCTTC.

The rearrangement links TRBV28 to TRBJ1-5; D uncertain. CDR1 MDHEN and CDR2 SYDVKM come from the germline V gene. The CDR3 has 11 residues. The ends were cut back, 3 bases at V and 10 bases at J, with 7 bases in the middle. The CDR3 protein is CASSFPQPQHF. The CDR3 DNA is TGTGCCAGCAGTTTCCCCCAACCCCAGCATTTT.